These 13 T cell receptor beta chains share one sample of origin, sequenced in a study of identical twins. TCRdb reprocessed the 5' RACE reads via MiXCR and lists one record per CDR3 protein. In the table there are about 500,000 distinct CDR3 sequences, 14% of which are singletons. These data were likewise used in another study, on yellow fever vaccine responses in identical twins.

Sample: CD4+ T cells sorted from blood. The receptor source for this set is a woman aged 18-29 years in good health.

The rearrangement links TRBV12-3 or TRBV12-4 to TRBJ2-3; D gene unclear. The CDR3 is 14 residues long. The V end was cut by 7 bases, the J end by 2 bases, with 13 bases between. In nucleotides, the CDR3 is TGTGCCAGCACCCTTGGCGTGCCCACAGATACGCAGTATTTT. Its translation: CASTLGVPTDTQYF.

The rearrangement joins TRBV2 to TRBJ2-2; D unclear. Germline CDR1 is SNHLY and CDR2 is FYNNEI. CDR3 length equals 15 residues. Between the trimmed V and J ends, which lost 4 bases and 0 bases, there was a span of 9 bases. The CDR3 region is CASSVQRPNTGELFF. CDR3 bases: TGTGCCAGCAGTGTCCAGCGACCGAACACCGGGGAGCTGTTTTTT.

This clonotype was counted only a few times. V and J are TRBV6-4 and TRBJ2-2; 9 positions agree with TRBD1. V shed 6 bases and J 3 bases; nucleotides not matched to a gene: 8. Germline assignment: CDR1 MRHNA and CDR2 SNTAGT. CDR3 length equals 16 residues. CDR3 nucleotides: TGTGCCAGCAGAGCGGACAGGGGAGTCGACACCGGGGAGCTGTTTTTT. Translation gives CASRADRGVDTGELFF.

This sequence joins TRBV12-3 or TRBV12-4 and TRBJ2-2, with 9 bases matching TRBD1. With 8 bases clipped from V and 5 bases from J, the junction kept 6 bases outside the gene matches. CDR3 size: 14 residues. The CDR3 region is CASHHRGLTGELFF. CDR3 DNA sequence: TGTGCCAGCCATCACAGGGGGCTGACCGGGGAGCTGTTTTTT.

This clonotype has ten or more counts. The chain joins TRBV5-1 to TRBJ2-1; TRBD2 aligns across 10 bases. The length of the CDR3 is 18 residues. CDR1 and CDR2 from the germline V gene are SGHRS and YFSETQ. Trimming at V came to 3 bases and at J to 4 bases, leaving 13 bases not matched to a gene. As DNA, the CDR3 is TGCGCCAGCAGCTCCCGAACCGGGACTAGCGACTTGTACAATGAGCAGTTCTTC. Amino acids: CASSSRTGTSDLYNEQFF.

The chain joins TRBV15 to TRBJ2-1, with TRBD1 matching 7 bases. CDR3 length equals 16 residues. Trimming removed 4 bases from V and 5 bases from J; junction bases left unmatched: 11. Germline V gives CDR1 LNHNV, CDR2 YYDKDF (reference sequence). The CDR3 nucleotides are TGTGCCACCAGCAACCCCTCCGGGGACAGACACAATGAGCAGTTCTTC. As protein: CATSNPSGDRHNEQFF.

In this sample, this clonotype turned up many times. Here the CDR3 DNA reads TGTGCCAGCAGTTTTCAGGGCAACACTGAAGCTTTCTTT. The encoded protein is CASSFQGNTEAFF. The gene calls are TRBV7-9 and TRBJ1-1, with TRBD1 as a possible D gene (5 bases). Trimming took off 6 bases at V and 2 bases at J, with 10 bases between the two ends. CDR1 is SEHNR, CDR2 FQNEAQ, per germline (reference sequence). This CDR3 has 13 amino acids.

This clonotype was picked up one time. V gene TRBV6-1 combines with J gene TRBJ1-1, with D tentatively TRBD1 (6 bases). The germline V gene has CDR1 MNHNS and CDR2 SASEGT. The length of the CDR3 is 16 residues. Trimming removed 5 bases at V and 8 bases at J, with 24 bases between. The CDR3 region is CASSPSTGGTPGEAFF. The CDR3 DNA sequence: TGTGCCAGCAGTCCATCGACAGGAGGGACACCCGGGGAAGCTTTCTTT.

CDR3 amino acids: CSARLTGEQYF. CDR3 DNA: TGCAGTGCTAGACTAACAGGCGAGCAGTACTTC. The genes are TRBV20-1 and TRBJ2-7, with D perhaps TRBD1 (5 bases). V lost 2 bases and J 6 bases, leaving 8 bases between the germline ends. Germline values: CDR1 DFQATT, CDR2 SNEGSKA (reference sequence). This CDR3 spans 11 amino acids.

CDR3 loop: CSATDSGETQYF. In nucleotides, the CDR3 is TGCAGTGCCACGGACAGTGGAGAGACCCAGTACTTC. The V and J genes are TRBV20-1 and TRBJ2-5; tentative D call: TRBD1 (6 bases). Germline CDR1 and CDR2: DFQATT and SNEGSKA (reference sequence). This CDR3 region has 12 residues. V lost 6 bases and J 4 bases, leaving 12 bases between the germline ends.

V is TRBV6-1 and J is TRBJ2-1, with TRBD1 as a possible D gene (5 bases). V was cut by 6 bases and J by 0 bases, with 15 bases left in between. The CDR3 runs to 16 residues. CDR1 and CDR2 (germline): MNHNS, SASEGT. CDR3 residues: CASRHRTVSSYNEQFF. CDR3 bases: TGTGCCAGCAGACACAGGACGGTCAGCTCCTACAATGAGCAGTTCTTC.

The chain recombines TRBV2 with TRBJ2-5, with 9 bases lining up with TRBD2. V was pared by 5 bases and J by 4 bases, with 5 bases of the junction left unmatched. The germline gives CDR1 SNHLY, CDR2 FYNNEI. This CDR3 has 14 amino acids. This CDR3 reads CASSLAGVVETQYF. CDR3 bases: TGTGCCAGCAGTTTAGCGGGGGTGGTAGAGACCCAGTACTTC.

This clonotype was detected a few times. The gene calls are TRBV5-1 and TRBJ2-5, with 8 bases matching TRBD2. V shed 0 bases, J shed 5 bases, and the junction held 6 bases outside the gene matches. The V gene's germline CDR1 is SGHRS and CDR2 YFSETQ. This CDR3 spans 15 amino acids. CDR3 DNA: TGCGCCAGCAGCTTGGCCGGGGGGGCCCGGGAGACCCAGTACTTC. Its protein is CASSLAGGARETQYF. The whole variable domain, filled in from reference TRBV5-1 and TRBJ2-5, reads KAGVTQTPRYLIKTRGQQVTLSCSPISGHRSVSWYQQTPGQGLQFLFEYFSETQRNKGNFPGRFSGRQFSNSRSEMNVSTLELGDSALYLCASSLAGGARETQYFGPGTRLLVL.